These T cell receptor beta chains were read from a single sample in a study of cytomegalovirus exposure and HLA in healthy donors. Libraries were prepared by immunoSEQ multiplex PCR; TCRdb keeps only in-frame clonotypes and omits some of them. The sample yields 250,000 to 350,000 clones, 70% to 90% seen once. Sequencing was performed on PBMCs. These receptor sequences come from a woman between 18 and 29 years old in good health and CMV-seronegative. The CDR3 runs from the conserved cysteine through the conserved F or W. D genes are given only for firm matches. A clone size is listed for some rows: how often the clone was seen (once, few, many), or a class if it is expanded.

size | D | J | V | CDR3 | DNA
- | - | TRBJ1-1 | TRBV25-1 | CASSAQVALNTEAFF | TGTGCCAGCAGTGCTCAGGTTGCCCTGAACACTGAAGCTTTCTTT
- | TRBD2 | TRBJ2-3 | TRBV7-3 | CASSLTRLAGAFSGTDTQYF | TGTGCCAGCAGCTTAACGAGGCTAGCGGGAGCCTTCTCGGGCACAGATACGCAGTATTTT
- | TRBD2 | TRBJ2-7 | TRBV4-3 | CASSQEEWRLAEVTGSYEQYF | TGCGCCAGCAGCCAAGAGGAATGGAGACTAGCGGAGGTTACGGGGTCCTACGAGCAGTACTTC
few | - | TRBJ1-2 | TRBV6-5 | CASSYGSLQDGYTF | TGTGCCAGCAGTTATGGTTCACTCCAGGATGGCTACACCTTC
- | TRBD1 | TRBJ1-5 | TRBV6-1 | CASSMRQGNQPQHF | TGTGCCAGCAGTATGCGACAGGGGAATCAGCCCCAGCATTTT
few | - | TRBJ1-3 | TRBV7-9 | CASSPNGNTIYF | TGTGCCAGCAGCCCCAATGGAAACACCATATATTTT
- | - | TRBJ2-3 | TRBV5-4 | CASSGGSGPSTDTQYF | TGTGCCAGCAGCGGGGGGAGCGGGCCTAGCACAGATACGCAGTATTTT
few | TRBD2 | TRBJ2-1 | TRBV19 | CASSPVTSDYNEQFF | TGTGCCAGTAGTCCGGTGACTAGCGACTACAATGAGCAGTTCTTC
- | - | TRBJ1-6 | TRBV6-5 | CASKIANNSPLHF | TGTGCCAGCAAAATCGCTAATAATTCACCCCTCCACTTT
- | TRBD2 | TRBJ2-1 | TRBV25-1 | CASNRAGGTNNEQFF | TGTGCCAGCAACCGAGCGGGAGGGACTAACAATGAGCAGTTCTTC
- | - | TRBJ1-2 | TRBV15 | CATSITGAYGYTF | TGTGCCACCAGCATAACAGGAGCCTATGGCTACACCTTC
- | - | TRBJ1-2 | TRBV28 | CASSLGFSRGIWYGYTF | TGTGCCAGCAGTTTAGGGTTTTCCAGGGGAATTTGGTATGGCTACACCTTC
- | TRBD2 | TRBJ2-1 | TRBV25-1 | CASSGTNTSGTYNEQFF | TGTGCCAGCAGTGGCACAAACACTAGCGGGACTTACAATGAGCAGTTCTTC
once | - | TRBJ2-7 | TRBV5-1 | CASSFTGYEQYF | TGCGCCAGCAGCTTTACAGGCTACGAGCAGTACTTC
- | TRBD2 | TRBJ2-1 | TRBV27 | CASSSRLAGVAYNEQFF | TGTGCCAGCAGTTCTCGACTAGCGGGAGTGGCTTACAATGAGCAGTTCTTC
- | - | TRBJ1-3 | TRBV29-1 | CSVRDGNTIYF | TGCAGCGTTAGAGATGGAAACACCATATATTTT
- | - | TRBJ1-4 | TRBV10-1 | CASSGGLREKLFF | TGCGCCAGCAGTGGAGGCCTTCGTGAAAAACTGTTTTTT
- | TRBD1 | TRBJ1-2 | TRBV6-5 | CASSYAGGRGYTF | TGTGCCAGCAGTTACGCAGGGGGTCGGGGCTACACCTTC
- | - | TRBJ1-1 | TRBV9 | CASSVAGAEAFF | TGTGCCAGCAGCGTAGCCGGGGCTGAAGCTTTCTTT
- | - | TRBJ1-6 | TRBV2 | CASSVLTVQSISDNSPLHF | TGTGCCAGCAGTGTACTGACAGTCCAGAGCATTTCCGATAATTCACCCCTCCACTTT
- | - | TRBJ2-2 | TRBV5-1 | CASSLRAPDRFANTGELFF | TGCGCCAGCAGCTTGCGGGCACCCGACAGATTCGCGAACACCGGGGAGCTGTTTTTT
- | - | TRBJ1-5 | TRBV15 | CATSRDREGGGNQPQHF | TGTGCCACCAGCAGAGATCGGGAGGGGGGAGGCAATCAGCCCCAGCATTTT
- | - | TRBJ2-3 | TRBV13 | CASSPRGLAQYF | TGTGCCAGCAGCCCCCGGGGACTGGCGCAGTATTTT
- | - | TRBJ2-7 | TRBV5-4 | CASSLVDDNEQYF | TGTGCCAGCAGCTTGGTGGATGACAACGAGCAGTACTTC
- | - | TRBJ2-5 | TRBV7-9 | CASSSPLRTQYF | TGTGCCAGCAGCTCTCCCTTGAGGACCCAGTACTTC
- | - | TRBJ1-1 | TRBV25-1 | CASNRHGTEAFF | TGTGCCAGCAACCGACACGGAACTGAAGCTTTCTTT
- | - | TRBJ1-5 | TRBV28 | CASAERRRHQPQHF | TGTGCCAGCGCGGAGCGACGGCGGCATCAGCCCCAGCATTTT
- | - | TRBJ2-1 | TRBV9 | CASSVDSSYNEQFF | TGTGCCAGCAGCGTAGATAGCTCCTACAATGAGCAGTTCTTC
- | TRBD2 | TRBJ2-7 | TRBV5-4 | CASSLVGSGSNYEQYF | TGTGCCAGCAGCTTGGTAGGTAGCGGGAGTAACTACGAGCAGTACTTC
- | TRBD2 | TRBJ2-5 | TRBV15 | CATSILRTSETQYF | TGTGCCACCAGCATTCTTCGGACTAGCGAGACCCAGTACTTC
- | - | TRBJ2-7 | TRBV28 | CASSLSLVPREQYF | TGTGCCAGCAGTTTATCCCTCGTCCCTCGGGAGCAGTACTTC
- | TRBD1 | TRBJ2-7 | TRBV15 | CATKGADSSYEQYF | TGTGCCACCAAGGGGGCCGATAGCTCCTACGAGCAGTACTTC
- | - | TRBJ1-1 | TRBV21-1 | CASSKLWMGQGNTEAFF | TGTGCCAGCAGCAAATTATGGATGGGACAGGGGAACACTGAAGCTTTCTTT
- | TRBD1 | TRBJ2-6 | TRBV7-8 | CASSLGQGAPTGANVLTF | TGTGCCAGCAGCTTGGGACAGGGGGCGCCTACTGGGGCCAACGTCCTGACTTTC
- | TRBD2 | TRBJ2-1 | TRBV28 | CASSPGTSGTYNEQFF | TGTGCCAGCAGTCCAGGGACTAGCGGCACCTACAATGAGCAGTTCTTC
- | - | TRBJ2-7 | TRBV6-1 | CASTDSGGEPYEQYF | TGTGCCAGCACCGACAGCGGAGGGGAACCCTACGAGCAGTACTTC
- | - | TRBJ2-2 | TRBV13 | CASSSRGTDTGELFF | TGTGCCAGCAGCAGCCGGGGGACCGACACCGGGGAGCTGTTTTTT
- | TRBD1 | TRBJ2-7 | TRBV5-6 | CASSSSTGVVYEQYF | TGTGCCAGCAGCTCCTCGACAGGGGTGGTCTACGAGCAGTACTTC
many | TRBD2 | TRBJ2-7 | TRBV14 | CASSQIRLAGSYEQYF | TGTGCCAGCAGCCAGATACGACTAGCGGGGAGCTACGAGCAGTACTTC
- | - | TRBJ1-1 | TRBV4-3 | CASSQVEGPTEAFF | TGCGCCAGCAGCCAAGTGGAGGGGCCCACTGAAGCTTTCTTT
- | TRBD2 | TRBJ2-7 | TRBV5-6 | CASRLAGSYEQYF | TGTGCCAGCAGACTAGCGGGAAGCTACGAGCAGTACTTC
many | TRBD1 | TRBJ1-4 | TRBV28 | CASSFFDRGSANEKLFF | TGTGCCAGCAGTTTTTTCGACAGGGGGTCGGCTAATGAAAAACTGTTTTTT
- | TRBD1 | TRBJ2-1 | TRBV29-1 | CSVEIYGQGVNEQFF | TGCAGCGTTGAAATTTACGGACAGGGGGTCAATGAGCAGTTCTTC
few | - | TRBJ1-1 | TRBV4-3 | CASSQGMKGPDAFF | TGCGCCAGCAGCCAAGGAATGAAGGGGCCAGACGCTTTCTTT
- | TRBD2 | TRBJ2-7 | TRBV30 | CAWSVRTSGPYEQYF | TGTGCCTGGAGTGTCCGGACTAGCGGGCCCTACGAGCAGTACTTC
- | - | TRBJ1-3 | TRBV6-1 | CASSDMSYSGNTIYF | TGTGCCAGCAGTGATATGTCCTACTCTGGAAACACCATATATTTT
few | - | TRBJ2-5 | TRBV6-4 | CASSDATGTQYF | TGTGCCAGCAGTGACGCAACAGGGACCCAGTACTTC
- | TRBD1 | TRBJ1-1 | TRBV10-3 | CAISEPTGQGRARLNTEAFF | TGTGCCATCAGTGAGCCCACCGGACAGGGGCGGGCCCGATTGAACACTGAAGCTTTCTTT
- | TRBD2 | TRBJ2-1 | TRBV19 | CASSPSGEGQFF | TGTGCCAGTAGTCCGAGCGGGGAGGGCCAGTTCTTC
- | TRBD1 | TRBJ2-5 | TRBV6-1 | CATLGGSRTQYF | TGTGCCACCTTAGGGGGCTCGAGGACCCAGTACTTC
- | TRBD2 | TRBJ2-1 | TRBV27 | CASNRLAWDEQFF | TGTGCCAGCAACCGACTAGCGTGGGATGAGCAGTTCTTC
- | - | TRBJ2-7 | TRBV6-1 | CASSEVRQQQYF | TGTGCCAGCAGTGAAGTCAGACAGCAGCAGTACTTC
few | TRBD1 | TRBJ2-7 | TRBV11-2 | CASSHGTGREQYF | TGTGCCAGCAGCCACGGGACAGGGAGGGAGCAGTACTTC
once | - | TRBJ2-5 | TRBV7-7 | CASSLGLEETQYF | TGTGCCAGCAGCCTGGGACTCGAAGAGACCCAGTACTTC
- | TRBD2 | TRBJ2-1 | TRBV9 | CASSVELLAGGSNEQFF | TGTGCCAGCAGCGTAGAACTACTCGCGGGAGGGTCCAATGAGCAGTTCTTC
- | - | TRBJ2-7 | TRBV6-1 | CASSWPEGAAYEQYF | TGTGCCAGCAGTTGGCCAGAAGGGGCCGCCTACGAGCAGTACTTC
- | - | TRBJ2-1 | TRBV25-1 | CASSEYDGIDEQFF | TGTGCCAGCAGTGAATATGACGGGATAGATGAGCAGTTCTTC
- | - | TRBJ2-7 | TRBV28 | CASIRVGRHYEQYF | TGTGCCAGCATCAGGGTGGGAAGACACTACGAGCAGTACTTC
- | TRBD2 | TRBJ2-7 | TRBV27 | CASSYSGRGGEQYF | TGTGCCAGCAGTTATAGCGGGAGAGGGGGCGAGCAGTACTTC
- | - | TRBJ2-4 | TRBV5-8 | CASSLVQIAKNIQYF | TGTGCCAGCAGCTTGGTGCAGATAGCCAAAAACATTCAGTACTTC